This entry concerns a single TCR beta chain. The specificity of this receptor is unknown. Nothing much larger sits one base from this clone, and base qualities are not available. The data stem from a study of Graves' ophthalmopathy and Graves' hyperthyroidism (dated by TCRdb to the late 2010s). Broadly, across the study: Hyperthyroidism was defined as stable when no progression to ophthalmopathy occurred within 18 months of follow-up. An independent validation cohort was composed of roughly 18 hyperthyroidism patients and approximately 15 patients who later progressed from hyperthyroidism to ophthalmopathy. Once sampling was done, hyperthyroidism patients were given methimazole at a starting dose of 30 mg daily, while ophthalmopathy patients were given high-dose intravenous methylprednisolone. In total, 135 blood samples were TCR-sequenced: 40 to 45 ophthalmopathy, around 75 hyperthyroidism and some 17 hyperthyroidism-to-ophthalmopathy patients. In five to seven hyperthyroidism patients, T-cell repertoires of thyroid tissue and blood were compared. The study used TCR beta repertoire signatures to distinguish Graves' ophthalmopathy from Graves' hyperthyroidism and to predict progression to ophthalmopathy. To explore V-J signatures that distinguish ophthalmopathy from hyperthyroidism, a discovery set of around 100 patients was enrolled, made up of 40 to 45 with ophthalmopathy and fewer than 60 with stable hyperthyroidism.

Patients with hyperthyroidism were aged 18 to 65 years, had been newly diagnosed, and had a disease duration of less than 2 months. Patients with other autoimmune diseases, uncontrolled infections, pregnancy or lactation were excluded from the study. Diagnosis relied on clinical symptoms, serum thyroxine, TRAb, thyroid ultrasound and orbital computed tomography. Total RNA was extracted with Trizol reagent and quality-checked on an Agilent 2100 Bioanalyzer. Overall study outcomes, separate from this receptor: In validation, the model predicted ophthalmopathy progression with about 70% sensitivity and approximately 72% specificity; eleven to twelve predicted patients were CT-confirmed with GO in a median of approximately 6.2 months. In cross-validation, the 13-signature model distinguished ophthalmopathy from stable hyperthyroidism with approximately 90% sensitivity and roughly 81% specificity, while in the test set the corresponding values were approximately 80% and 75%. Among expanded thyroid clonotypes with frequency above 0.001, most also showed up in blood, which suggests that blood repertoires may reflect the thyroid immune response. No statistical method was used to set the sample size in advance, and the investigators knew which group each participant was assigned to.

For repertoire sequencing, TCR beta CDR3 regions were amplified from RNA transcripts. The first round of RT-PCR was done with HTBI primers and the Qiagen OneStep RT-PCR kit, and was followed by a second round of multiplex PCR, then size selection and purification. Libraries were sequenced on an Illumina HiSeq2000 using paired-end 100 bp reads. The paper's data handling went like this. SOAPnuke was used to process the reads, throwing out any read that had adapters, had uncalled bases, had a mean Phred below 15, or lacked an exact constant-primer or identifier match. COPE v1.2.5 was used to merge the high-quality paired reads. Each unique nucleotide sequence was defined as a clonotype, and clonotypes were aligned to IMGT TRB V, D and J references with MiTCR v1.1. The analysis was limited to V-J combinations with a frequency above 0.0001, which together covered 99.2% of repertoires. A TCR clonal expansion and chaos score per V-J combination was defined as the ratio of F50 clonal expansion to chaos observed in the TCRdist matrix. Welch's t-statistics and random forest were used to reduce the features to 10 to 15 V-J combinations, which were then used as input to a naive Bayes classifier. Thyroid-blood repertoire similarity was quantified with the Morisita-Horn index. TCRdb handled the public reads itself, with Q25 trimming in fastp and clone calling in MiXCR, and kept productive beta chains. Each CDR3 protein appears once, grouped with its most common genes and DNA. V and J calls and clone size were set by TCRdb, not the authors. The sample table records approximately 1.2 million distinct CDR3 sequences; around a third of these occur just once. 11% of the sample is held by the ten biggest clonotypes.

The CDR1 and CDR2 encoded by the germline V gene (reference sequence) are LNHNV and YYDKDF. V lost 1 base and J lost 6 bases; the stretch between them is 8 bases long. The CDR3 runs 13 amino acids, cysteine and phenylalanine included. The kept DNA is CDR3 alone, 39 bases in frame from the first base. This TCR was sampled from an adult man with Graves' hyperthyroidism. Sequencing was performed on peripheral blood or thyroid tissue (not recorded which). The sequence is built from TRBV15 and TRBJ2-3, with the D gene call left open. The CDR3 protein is CATSRVGLDTQYF. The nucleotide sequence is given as TGTGCCACCAGCAGAGTTGGGCTCGATACGCAGTATTTT.